This TCR beta chain stems from a study of blood T cell repertoires in COVID-19. Measured with immunoSEQ multiplex PCR; TCRdb has only the in-frame clones, and not every one. The table includes about 210,000 clones, more than 75% detected once. The study drew participants aged about 18 to 95 years from 24 US areas. Participants were placed into cohorts based on the clinical history they reported. This sequence originates from a middle-aged man with acute COVID-19. Sequencing was carried out using PBMCs or T cells enriched from blood (not recorded which).

The CDR3 DNA reads as TGTGCCAGCAGCCAATTCAGATTCTCTGGAAACACCATATATTTT. Residues: CASSQFRFSGNTIYF. This sequence joins TRBV14 and TRBJ1-3; D gene uncertain. This CDR3 has 15 residues. Deletions cut 2 bases from V and 0 bases from J, with 8 bases between. Germline CDR1 reads SGHDN; CDR2 reads FVKESK.